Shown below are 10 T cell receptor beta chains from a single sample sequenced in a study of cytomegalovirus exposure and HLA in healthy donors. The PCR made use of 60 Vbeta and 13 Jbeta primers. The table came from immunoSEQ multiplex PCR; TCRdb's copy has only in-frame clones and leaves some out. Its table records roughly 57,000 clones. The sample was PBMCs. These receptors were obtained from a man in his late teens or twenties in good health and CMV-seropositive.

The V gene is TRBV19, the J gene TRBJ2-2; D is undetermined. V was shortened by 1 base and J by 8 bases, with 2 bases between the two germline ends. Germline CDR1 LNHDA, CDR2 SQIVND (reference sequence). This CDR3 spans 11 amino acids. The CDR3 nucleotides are TGTGCCAGTAGTATAGCTGGGGAGCTGTTTTTT. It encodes CASSIAGELFF.

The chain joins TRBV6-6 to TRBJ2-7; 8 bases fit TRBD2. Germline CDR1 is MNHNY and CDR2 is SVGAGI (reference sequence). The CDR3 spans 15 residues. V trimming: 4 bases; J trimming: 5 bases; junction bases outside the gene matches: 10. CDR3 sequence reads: CASSSHAGTRDEQYF. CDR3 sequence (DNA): TGTGCCAGCAGTTCCCACGCGGGGACTAGGGACGAGCAGTACTTC.

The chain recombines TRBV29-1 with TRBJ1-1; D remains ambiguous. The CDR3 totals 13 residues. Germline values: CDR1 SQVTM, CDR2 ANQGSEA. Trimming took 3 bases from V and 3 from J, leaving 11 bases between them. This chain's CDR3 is CSVDESGDTEAFF. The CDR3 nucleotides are TGCAGCGTTGACGAGAGCGGGGACACTGAAGCTTTCTTT.

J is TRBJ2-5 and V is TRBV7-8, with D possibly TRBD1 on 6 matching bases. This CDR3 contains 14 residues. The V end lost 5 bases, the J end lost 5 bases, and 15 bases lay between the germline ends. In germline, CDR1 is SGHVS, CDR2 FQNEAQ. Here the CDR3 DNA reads TGTGCCAGCAGCCCACAGGGTTATCTCGAGACCCAGTACTTC. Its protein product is CASSPQGYLETQYF. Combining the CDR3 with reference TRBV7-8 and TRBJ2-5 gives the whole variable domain GAGVSQSPRYKVAKRGQDVALRCDPISGHVSLFWYQQALGQGPEFLTYFQNEAQLDKSGLPSDRFFAERPEGSVSTLKIQRTQQEDSAVYLCASSPQGYLETQYFGPGTRLLVL.

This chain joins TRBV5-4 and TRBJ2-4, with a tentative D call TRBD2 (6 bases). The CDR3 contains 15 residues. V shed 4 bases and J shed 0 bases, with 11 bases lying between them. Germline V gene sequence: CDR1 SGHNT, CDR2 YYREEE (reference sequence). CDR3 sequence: CASSPQGLAKNIQYF. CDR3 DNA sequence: TGTGCCAGCAGCCCCCAGGGACTAGCCAAAAACATTCAGTACTTC.

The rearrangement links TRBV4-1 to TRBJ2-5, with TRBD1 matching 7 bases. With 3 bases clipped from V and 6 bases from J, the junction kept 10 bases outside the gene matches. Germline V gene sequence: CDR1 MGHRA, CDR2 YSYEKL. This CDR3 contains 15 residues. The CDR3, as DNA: TGCGCCAGCAGCCAGGTGACAGGGCCCCAGAAGACCCAGTACTTC. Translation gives CASSQVTGPQKTQYF.

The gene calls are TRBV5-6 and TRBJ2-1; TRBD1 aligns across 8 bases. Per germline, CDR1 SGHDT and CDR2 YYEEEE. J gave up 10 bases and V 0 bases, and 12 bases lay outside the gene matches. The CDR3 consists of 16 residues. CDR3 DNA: TGTGCCAGCAGCTTGGCCATAGGACAGGGTTTAGGGGAGCAGTTCTTC. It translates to CASSLAIGQGLGEQFF.

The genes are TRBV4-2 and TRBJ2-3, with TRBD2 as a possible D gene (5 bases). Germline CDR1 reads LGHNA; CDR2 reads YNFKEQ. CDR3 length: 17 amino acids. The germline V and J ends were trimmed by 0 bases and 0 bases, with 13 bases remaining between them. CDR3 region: CASSQEAAGTSTDTQYF. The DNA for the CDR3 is TGTGCCAGCAGCCAAGAAGCGGCAGGAACTAGCACAGATACGCAGTATTTT.

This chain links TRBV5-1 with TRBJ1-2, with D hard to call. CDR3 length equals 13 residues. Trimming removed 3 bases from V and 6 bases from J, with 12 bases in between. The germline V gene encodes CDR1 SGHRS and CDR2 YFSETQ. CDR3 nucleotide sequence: TGCGCCAGCAGCTCAAGTCCGGTACATGGCTACACCTTC. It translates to CASSSSPVHGYTF. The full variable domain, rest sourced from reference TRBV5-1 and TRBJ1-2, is KAGVTQTPRYLIKTRGQQVTLSCSPISGHRSVSWYQQTPGQGLQFLFEYFSETQRNKGNFPGRFSGRQFSNSRSEMNVSTLELGDSALYLCASSSSPVHGYTFGSGTRLTVV.

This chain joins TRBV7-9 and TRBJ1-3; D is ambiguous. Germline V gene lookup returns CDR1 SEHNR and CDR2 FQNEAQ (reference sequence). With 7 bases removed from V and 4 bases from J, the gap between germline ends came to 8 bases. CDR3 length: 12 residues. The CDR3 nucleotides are TGTGCCAGCACACCCGGGGGAAACACCATATATTTT. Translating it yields CASTPGGNTIYF.